The clone carrying this T cell receptor beta chain has more than one count but fewer than ten. Its target is unknown. The data belong to a study of vaccination and CD4 T cells after COVID-19. The Oncomine TCR Beta short-read assay was applied to DNA of cultured CD4+ T cells. MiXCR was run by TCRdb on the PCR reads, yielding one entry per CDR3 protein. The sample holds 13,000 to 15,000 distinct CDR3 sequences, around three quarters seen once. The CDR3 totals 13 residues. Germline CDR1 and CDR2: DFQATT and SNEGSKA (reference sequence). V was cut by 0 bases and J by 3 bases, with 6 bases left in between. The treatment: roughly 11-day PBMC culture with coronavirus spike peptide pools or control peptides (ViraFEST assay). Peptide pools at 10 ug/ml and IL-2 at around 10 IU/ml were added to cultures of around 1.9 million PBMCs per well.

This clonotype was sampled from a human donor who had recovered from COVID-19. Material for sequencing was CD4+ T cells from blood, cultured in vitro. The chain couples TRBV20-1 to TRBJ2-4; D is unclear. Here the CDR3 reads CSARDLGKNIQYF. In nucleotides, the CDR3 is TGCAGTGCTAGAGATCTTGGCAAAAACATTCAGTACTTC.